This passage covers 23 T cell receptor beta chains from one sample sequenced in a study of cytomegalovirus exposure and HLA in healthy donors. It was with 60 Vbeta and 13 Jbeta primers that the PCR ran. Sequenced by immunoSEQ multiplex PCR; TCRdb stores in-frame clones only, minus some. This sample lists some 75,000 clones; its ten largest clones have roughly 0.89%. Sequenced input: PBMCs. The receptors come from a boy younger than 18 in good health and CMV-seronegative.

The rearrangement joins TRBV27 to TRBJ1-5; D is possibly TRBD1 (5 bases). Germline V CDR1 and CDR2: MNHEY, SMNVEV (reference sequence). The CDR3 length is 14 residues. V was shortened by 3 bases and J by 4 bases, with 10 bases between the two germline ends. CDR3 bases: TGTGCCAGCAGTTTTGAAAGGGGAAATCAGCCCCAGCATTTT. The encoded protein is CASSFERGNQPQHF.

This rearrangement joins TRBV10-3 to TRBJ2-6, with 8 bases lining up with TRBD1. The CDR3 is 19 residues long. Germline trimming cut 9 bases from V and 1 base from J; bases unmatched to any gene: 17. CDR1 is ENHRY, CDR2 SYGVKD, per germline. This chain's CDR3 is CAIMEATGVLASGANVLTF. The CDR3 coding sequence is TGTGCCATAATGGAAGCGACAGGGGTTCTGGCGTCTGGGGCCAACGTCCTGACTTTC.

This sequence joins TRBV10-3 and TRBJ2-3, with D unresolved. The CDR3 is made up of 14 amino acids. Trimming removed 0 bases at V and 6 bases at J, with 10 bases between. The germline V gene has CDR1 ENHRY and CDR2 SYGVKD. This CDR3 is CAISESRSPDTQYF. Written as DNA, the CDR3 is TGTGCCATCAGTGAGTCGAGGTCGCCGGATACGCAGTATTTT.

This chain connects TRBV29-1 to TRBJ1-4; no clear D. Germline V lookup: CDR1 SQVTM, CDR2 ANQGSEA. V lost 4 bases to trimming and J lost 5 bases, with 5 bases between them. This CDR3 has 11 residues. Here the CDR3 DNA reads TGCAGCGTTGCCCTGAATGAAAAACTGTTTTTT. This sequence encodes CSVALNEKLFF.

The chain links TRBV2 to TRBJ2-5; D ambiguous. The V gene lost 2 bases and the J gene lost 1 base, with 5 bases spanning the gap. The length of the CDR3 is 13 residues. Germline V gene sequence: CDR1 SNHLY, CDR2 FYNNEI. The CDR3 DNA is TGTGCCAGCAGTGAATCGGTCCAAGAGACCCAGTACTTC. This codes for CASSESVQETQYF.

The rearrangement links TRBV29-1 to TRBJ2-7, with D tentatively TRBD1 (5 bases). The CDR3 loop spans 12 amino acids. Germline V gene sequence: CDR1 SQVTM, CDR2 ANQGSEA. V lost 4 bases to trimming and J lost 5 bases, with 12 bases between them. The CDR3 region has the DNA TGCAGCGTTGCCCCACAGGTGGACGAGCAGTACTTC. Residues: CSVAPQVDEQYF.

The V and J genes are TRBV12-5 and TRBJ2-7; TRBD1 matches at 10 bases. Germline CDR1 is LGHNT and CDR2 is FRNRAP. V was pared by 1 base and J by 4 bases, with 7 bases of the junction left unmatched. The CDR3 is made up of 16 amino acids. The CDR3 region has the DNA TGTGCTAGTGGTTTGGCCCTGACAGGGGGCGGGTACGAGCAGTACTTC. Translating it yields CASGLALTGGGYEQYF.

The DNA of the CDR3 is TGTGCCAGCAGCTTAGGATCCCCAGCGGGGCAAGAGACCCAGTACTTC. Translating it yields CASSLGSPAGQETQYF. The rearrangement uses TRBV7-3 and TRBJ2-5, with 7 bases that match TRBD2. The V and J ends lost 2 bases and 2 bases, in that order; junction bases with no gene match: 8. The V gene's germline CDR1 is SGHTA and CDR2 FQGTGA. The CDR3 spans 16 residues.

The chain has TRBV5-1 and TRBJ1-2; D might be TRBD1 (5 bases). The CDR3 has 16 amino acids. From germline, CDR1 is SGHRS and CDR2 YFSETQ. The V end was cut by 4 bases, the J end by 4 bases, with 20 bases between. The CDR3 region is CASSQDLVGRGYGYTF. For the CDR3, the DNA is TGCGCCAGCAGCCAGGACCTCGTAGGTAGGGGCTATGGCTACACCTTC.

V gene TRBV7-9 combines with J gene TRBJ1-2; D is unclear. The CDR3 is 16 amino acids. CDR1 and CDR2 from the germline V gene are SEHNR and FQNEAQ (reference sequence). V lost 1 base to trimming and J lost 4 bases, with 16 bases between them. CDR3 nucleotides: TGTGCCAGCAGCTTAGGCCCTTTCGAGGGTTCCTATGGCTACACCTTC. The encoded protein is CASSLGPFEGSYGYTF.

The chain employs TRBV5-1 and TRBJ2-1; TRBD2 matches at 8 bases. The CDR3 runs to 15 residues. Germline V gene sequence: CDR1 SGHRS, CDR2 YFSETQ. V dropped 0 bases and J dropped 5; count of bases not matched to a gene: 4. The CDR3 sequence is CASSLAGTRNNEQFF. In DNA form, the CDR3 reads TGCGCCAGCAGCTTGGCCGGGACTAGAAACAATGAGCAGTTCTTC.

The chain combines TRBV5-4 with TRBJ2-2; 12 bases align to TRBD2. The CDR3 is 18 residues long. J lost 1 base, V lost 0 bases, and 4 bases had no gene match. Germline V gene lookup returns CDR1 SGHNT and CDR2 YYREEE (reference sequence). In DNA form, the CDR3 reads TGTGCCAGCAGCTTGGGGACTAGCGGGGTGCTGAACACCGGGGAGCTGTTTTTT. Its translation: CASSLGTSGVLNTGELFF.

The chain links TRBV7-9 to TRBJ2-7; TRBD2 matches 12 bases. The ends lost 5 bases at V and 0 bases at J; junction bases unmatched: 8. CDR3 size: 17 residues. CDR1 and CDR2 from the germline V gene are SEHNR and FQNEAQ (reference sequence). The CDR3 protein is CASSPTSGGSSSYEQYF. CDR3 nucleotides: TGTGCCAGCAGCCCGACTAGCGGGGGTTCCAGCTCCTACGAGCAGTACTTC.

V is TRBV7-9 and J is TRBJ2-3; 9 positions match TRBD2. V gave up 3 bases and J gave up 1 base; unmatched junction bases: 5. CDR3 length: 16 residues. Germline V gives CDR1 SEHNR, CDR2 FQNEAQ (reference sequence). CDR3: CASSFSLAGRTDTQYF. The CDR3, as DNA: TGTGCCAGCAGCTTTTCCCTAGCGGGGCGCACAGATACGCAGTATTTT.

The rearrangement joins TRBV19 to TRBJ2-7; 11 bases are shared with TRBD2. V trimming: 5 bases; J trimming: 2 bases; junction bases outside the gene matches: 5. Germline values: CDR1 LNHDA, CDR2 SQIVND (reference sequence). CDR3 length equals 15 residues. The CDR3 here is CASSDPSGRTYEQYF. CDR3 DNA: TGTGCCAGTAGTGACCCTAGCGGGAGGACCTACGAGCAGTACTTC.

The chain combines TRBV5-6 with TRBJ1-1, with D possibly TRBD1 on 5 matching bases. The CDR3 contains 13 residues. CDR1 is SGHDT and CDR2 is YYEEEE in the germline V gene. V lost 4 bases and J lost 6, with 13 bases in between. CDR3 residues: CASSHRNDAEAFF. Written as DNA, the CDR3 is TGTGCCAGCAGCCACAGGAATGACGCTGAAGCTTTCTTT.

This chain links TRBV4-2 with TRBJ1-1, with 7 bases lining up with TRBD1. CDR1 is LGHNA and CDR2 is YNFKEQ in the germline V gene. The CDR3 sequence is 17 residues long. V gave up 0 bases and J gave up 4 bases; unmatched junction bases: 11. As DNA, the CDR3 is TGTGCCAGCAGCCAAGATAAGGGGGCCCTCGCGGGCACTGAAGCTTTCTTT. Residues: CASSQDKGALAGTEAFF.

J is TRBJ2-3 and V is TRBV30; perhaps TRBD2 as D (7 bases). The CDR3 spans 15 residues. The germline V and J ends were trimmed by 2 bases and 3 bases, with 15 bases remaining between them. Germline CDR1 GTSNPN, CDR2 SVGIG (reference sequence). CDR3 in DNA: TGTGCCTGGAGTAGTAGGGGGGGGCGGACAGATACGCAGTATTTT. It is translated as CAWSSRGGRTDTQYF.

The gene calls are TRBV5-1 and TRBJ1-3; TRBD1 agrees at 7 bases. The CDR3 sequence is 15 residues long. The V gene end was trimmed by 2 bases and the J gene end by 4 bases; junction bases not matched to a gene: 6. Germline V gene lookup returns CDR1 SGHRS and CDR2 YFSETQ. This CDR3 reads CASSFLQGDGNTIYF. CDR3 coding DNA: TGCGCCAGCAGCTTCCTCCAGGGGGACGGAAACACCATATATTTT.

The chain links TRBV6-1 to TRBJ1-5, with TRBD1 matching over 8 bases. V lost 4 bases to trimming and J lost 3 bases; unmatched junction nucleotides: 2. CDR3 size: 14 residues. Looked up from germline, CDR1 is MNHNS and CDR2 is SASEGT. Here the CDR3 DNA reads TGTGCCAGCAGTGGACAGGGGTTCAATCAGCCCCAGCATTTT. It codes for CASSGQGFNQPQHF.

This chain links TRBV9 with TRBJ1-2, with a possible D match to TRBD1 (6 bases). This CDR3 spans 17 amino acids. Germline V CDR1 and CDR2: SGDLS, YYNGEE. Trimming removed 4 bases from V and 2 bases from J, with 21 bases in between. The CDR3 nucleotides are TGTGCCAGCAGCCCCACCGGGACAACCGTACCAAACTATGGCTACACCTTC. It is translated as CASSPTGTTVPNYGYTF.

The rearrangement uses TRBV7-9 and TRBJ2-1; 8 positions match TRBD1. The germline CDR1 and CDR2 sequences are SEHNR and FQNEAQ (reference sequence). Trimming at V came to 2 bases and at J to 3 bases, leaving 3 bases not matched to a gene. The CDR3 is 15 amino acids. The DNA of the CDR3 is TGTGCCAGCAGCTTAAGACAGGGGTGCTACAATGAGCAGTTCTTC. This codes for CASSLRQGCYNEQFF.

Of note for this clone: The conserved phenylalanine or tryptophan is not found at the CDR3 terminus, so this likely reflects a read error. No DNA is shown, since the ends of the CDR3 on it are uncertain; the CDR3 is the one TCRdb lists. V is TRBV5-6 and J is TRBJ1-1; TRBD1, as called in the table, went unchecked against the DNA. With termini counted, the CDR3 has 13 amino acids. Germline V lookup: CDR1 SGHDT, CDR2 YYEEEE. The CDR3 region is CASSSHPGTGRGI.